Below are 28 T cell receptor beta chains sequenced from a single sample in a study of blood T cell repertoires in COVID-19. The repertoire was sequenced with immunoSEQ multiplex PCR; TCRdb's copy has only in-frame clones and lacks some. In the table there are around 37,000 clones, around 91% of which are singletons. Sequencing was carried out using peripheral blood. These receptors came from a man between 60 and 70 years old with active or convalescent COVID-19.

This sequence joins TRBV7-3 and TRBJ2-1; tentatively, D is TRBD1 (6 bases). CDR3 length equals 15 residues. V gave up 3 bases and J gave up 4 bases, with 13 bases separating them. Germline-derived CDR1 and CDR2 are SGHTA and FQGTGA. The CDR3: CASSLSGARYNEQFF. The CDR3 nucleotides are TGTGCCAGCAGCTTGTCAGGGGCGCGATACAATGAGCAGTTCTTC.

The CDR3 coding sequence is TGTGCCAGCAGCCCCATGACAGGGGTGGGCTACGAGCAGTACTTC. This sequence encodes CASSPMTGVGYEQYF. This chain connects TRBV7-9 to TRBJ2-7, with TRBD1 matching over 8 bases. Trimming cost V 5 bases and J 3 bases; bases outside gene matches: 9. Germline loops: CDR1 SEHNR, CDR2 FQNEAQ (reference sequence). The CDR3 length is 15 residues.

The J gene is TRBJ1-5, the V gene TRBV19; the D is unclear. Germline values: CDR1 LNHDA, CDR2 SQIVND (reference sequence). The ends were cut back, 1 base at V and 7 bases at J, with 14 bases in the middle. CDR3 length: 15 amino acids. CDR3 in amino acids: CASSIGSGLWQPQHF. The CDR3 nucleotides are TGTGCCAGTAGTATAGGTTCGGGGTTATGGCAGCCCCAGCATTTT.

The gene calls are TRBV11-2 and TRBJ1-1, with D unclear. Germline V lookup: CDR1 SGHAT, CDR2 FQNNGV. CDR3 length: 19 residues. V was pared by 5 bases and J by 1 base, with 26 bases between. CDR3 amino acids: CASSHLYGSRGEGNTEAFF. In DNA, the CDR3 is TGTGCCAGCAGCCACTTATATGGGTCCCGGGGAGAGGGGAACACTGAAGCTTTCTTT.

This clone was detected once. This chain uses TRBV5-1 with TRBJ2-1; D is uncertain. The germline gives CDR1 SGHRS, CDR2 YFSETQ. Trimming pared 3 bases from V and 6 bases from J, leaving 13 bases between. CDR3 length: 14 amino acids. The CDR3 DNA sequence: TGCGCCAGCAGCTACTCGGAGAGCCTCAATGAGCAGTTCTTC. It yields the protein CASSYSESLNEQFF. Drawing the rest from reference TRBV5-1 and TRBJ2-1, the complete variable domain is KAGVTQTPRYLIKTRGQQVTLSCSPISGHRSVSWYQQTPGQGLQFLFEYFSETQRNKGNFPGRFSGRQFSNSRSEMNVSTLELGDSALYLCASSYSESLNEQFFGPGTRLTVL.

The chain carries TRBV18 and TRBJ2-1, with TRBD2 identical over 9 bases. The CDR3 is made up of 15 amino acids. Germline CDR1 and CDR2: KGHSH and LQKENI. Losses at the gene ends were 3 bases for V and 1 base for J; bases not matched to a gene: 1. The CDR3: CASSPGLASYNEQFF. In nucleotides, the CDR3 is TGTGCCAGCTCACCGGGACTAGCATCCTACAATGAGCAGTTCTTC.

The chain links TRBV3-1 (or the pseudogene TRBV3-2) to TRBJ2-2; 7 positions match TRBD2. CDR3 length equals 14 residues. After removal of 6 bases from V and 6 bases from J, the junction contained 7 bases not matched to a gene. Germline-derived CDR1 and CDR2 are LGHDT and YNNKEL (reference sequence). CDR3 bases: TGTGCCAGCAGGAAAAGGGAGGGCGCCGGGGAGCTGTTTTTT. This translates into CASRKREGAGELFF.

The V and J genes are TRBV5-4 and TRBJ2-3; D uncertain. This CDR3 is 14 amino acids long. The V gene's germline CDR1 is SGHNT and CDR2 YYREEE (reference sequence). The V end lost 4 bases, the J end lost 0 bases, and 9 bases lay between the germline ends. This CDR3 is CASSPVVSTDTQYF. The CDR3 nucleotides read TGTGCCAGCAGCCCGGTCGTTAGCACAGATACGCAGTATTTT.

The chain employs TRBV6-2 or TRBV6-3 and TRBJ2-3; D is ambiguous. The CDR3 is 13 residues long. Trimming left V 5 bases short and J 5 bases short, with 11 bases between. Germline assignment: CDR1 MNHEY and CDR2 SVGEGT. The CDR3 nucleotides read TGTGCCAGCAGTATCCTCGGGTTAGATACGCAGTATTTT. Translation: CASSILGLDTQYF.

The chain recombines TRBV29-1 with TRBJ2-1; TRBD2 matches 8 bases. The junction had 17 bases not matched to a gene; V was cut back by 7 bases and J by 0 bases. The CDR3 extends over 18 amino acids. The V gene's germline CDR1 is SQVTM and CDR2 ANQGSEA. This CDR3 reads CSGYTRGAGEYSYNEQFF. CDR3 in DNA: TGCAGCGGATATACGCGGGGGGCTGGGGAATACTCCTACAATGAGCAGTTCTTC.

This clone was recorded once. The rearrangement links TRBV6-5 to TRBJ2-3; tentatively, D is TRBD1 (6 bases). In germline, CDR1 is MNHEY, CDR2 SVGAGI. The CDR3 contains 14 residues. V was shortened by 6 bases and J by 7 bases, with 17 bases between the two germline ends. The CDR3 sequence: CASSPNRAVNTQYF. For the CDR3, the DNA is TGTGCCAGCAGCCCCAACAGGGCGGTGAATACGCAGTATTTT.

The V and J genes are TRBV5-4 and TRBJ2-2, with D perhaps matching TRBD1 (6 bases). Trimming left V 5 bases short and J 5 bases short, with 13 bases between. There are 14 residues in the CDR3. Germline CDR1 and CDR2: SGHNT and YYREEE (reference sequence). The CDR3 spells CASSVQGATGELFF. CDR3 coding DNA: TGTGCCAGCAGTGTACAGGGTGCTACCGGGGAGCTGTTTTTT.

The chain combines TRBV27 with TRBJ1-4; 9 nucleotides line up with TRBD1. The germline V gene has CDR1 MNHEY and CDR2 SMNVEV (reference sequence). Unmatched junction bases numbered 11, after V lost 8 bases and J lost 7 bases. The CDR3 sequence is 15 residues long. The CDR3 reads CASGWWGTGREKLFF. CDR3 DNA sequence: TGTGCCAGCGGGTGGTGGGGGACAGGGCGTGAAAAACTGTTTTTT.

The rearrangement links TRBV7-9 to TRBJ1-1, with D tentatively TRBD1 (6 bases). V shed 5 bases and J shed 5 bases, with 18 bases lying between them. The CDR3 runs to 15 residues. The germline gives CDR1 SEHNR, CDR2 FQNEAQ (reference sequence). In DNA form, the CDR3 reads TGTGCCAGCAGCACACTACAGGGCGTAAGGACTGAAGCTTTCTTT. It yields the protein CASSTLQGVRTEAFF.

The chain uses TRBV28 and TRBJ2-3; 9 nucleotides align to TRBD2. The junction had 6 bases not matched to a gene; V was cut back by 5 bases and J by 3 bases. The CDR3 loop spans 15 amino acids. The germline CDR1 and CDR2 sequences are MDHEN and SYDVKM. The DNA of the CDR3 is TGTGCCAGCAGTCCCCGCGGGAGGGCGACAGATACGCAGTATTTT. Encoded protein: CASSPRGRATDTQYF.

V and J are TRBV7-3 and TRBJ2-7, with 7 bases matching TRBD2. After removal of 2 bases from V and 4 bases from J, the junction contained 11 bases not matched to a gene. This CDR3 is built from 16 residues. Germline V lookup: CDR1 SGHTA, CDR2 FQGTGA. CDR3 residues: CASSLAIAGKLYEQYF. CDR3 bases: TGTGCCAGCAGCTTAGCTATAGCGGGTAAATTATACGAGCAGTACTTC.

V is TRBV19 and J is TRBJ2-6; TRBD2 might be the D (5 bases). The CDR3 covers 15 residues. Trimming took 3 bases from V and 2 from J, leaving 8 bases between them. Per the germline V gene, CDR1 is LNHDA and CDR2 is SQIVND (reference sequence). CDR3 in DNA: TGTGCCAGTAGTATCGAGGGTACTGGGGCCAACGTCCTGACTTTC. It codes for CASSIEGTGANVLTF.

Written as DNA, the CDR3 is TGTGCCAGCAGCACCAGCGGCACCCCCTACGAGCAGTACTTC. This codes for CASSTSGTPYEQYF. This rearrangement joins TRBV11-2 to TRBJ2-7; a possible D gene is TRBD2 (5 bases). In germline, CDR1 is SGHAT, CDR2 FQNNGV. Trimming shortened V by 5 bases and J by 2 bases, and 13 bases separated the two germline ends. The CDR3 extends over 14 amino acids. Looking up the rest from reference TRBV11-2 and TRBJ2-7 gives the full variable domain: EAGVAQSPRYKIIEKRQSVAFWCNPISGHATLYWYQQILGQGPKLLIQFQNNGVVDDSQLPKDRFSAERLKGVDSTLKIQPAKLEDSAVYLCASSTSGTPYEQYFGPGTRLTVT.

The chain is built from TRBV9 and TRBJ2-3; TRBD1 aligns across 8 bases. V lost 4 bases, J lost 4 bases, and 8 bases stayed unmatched. This CDR3 is 15 amino acids long. Germline V gene lookup returns CDR1 SGDLS and CDR2 YYNGEE. The CDR3 here is CASSSRTGYSDTQYF. In DNA, the CDR3 is TGTGCCAGCAGCTCTCGGACAGGGTACTCAGATACGCAGTATTTT.

The chain has TRBV5-1 and TRBJ2-5; perhaps TRBD1 as D (6 bases). The CDR3 contains 15 residues. In germline, CDR1 is SGHRS, CDR2 YFSETQ. V was trimmed by 7 bases and J by 3 bases, leaving 19 bases between them. Written as DNA, the CDR3 is TGCGCCAGCCGGTTCAGGGGAAATCGGGAAGAGACCCAGTACTTC. Protein product: CASRFRGNREETQYF.

The chain uses TRBV11-3 and TRBJ2-2; 7 nucleotides align to TRBD1. This CDR3 is built from 15 residues. Germline CDR1 reads SGHNT; CDR2 reads YENEEA. V lost 1 base to trimming and J lost 3 bases; unmatched junction nucleotides: 2. The CDR3, as DNA: TGTGCCAGCAGCTTAGGGGGACAGTACACCGGGGAGCTGTTTTTT. Translation: CASSLGGQYTGELFF. Full variable domain (rest looked up from reference TRBV11-3 and TRBJ2-2): EAGVVQSPRYKIIEKKQPVAFWCNPISGHNTLYWYLQNLGQGPELLIRYENEEAVDDSQLPKDRFSAERLKGVDSTLKIQPAELGDSAVYLCASSLGGQYTGELFFGEGSRLTVL.

The chain combines TRBV19 with TRBJ1-3; D not certain. V was clipped by 3 bases and J by 1 base, with 10 bases between them. CDR1 LNHDA and CDR2 SQIVND come from the germline V gene (reference sequence). The CDR3 extends over 15 amino acids. CDR3 sequence reads: CASSMADSSGNTIYF. The CDR3 DNA sequence: TGTGCCAGTAGTATGGCAGACTCGTCTGGAAACACCATATATTTT.

The V and J genes are TRBV28 and TRBJ2-7; TRBD2 agrees at 13 bases. V shed 2 bases and J 0 bases; nucleotides not matched to a gene: 16. This CDR3 has 21 residues. Germline loops: CDR1 MDHEN, CDR2 SYDVKM. CDR3 coding DNA: TGTGCCAGCAGTTTACAGGGGACTAGCGGGATACGGGCCAGGAGCTCCTACGAGCAGTACTTC. Encoded protein: CASSLQGTSGIRARSSYEQYF.

This chain joins TRBV12-3 or TRBV12-4 and TRBJ2-7; possibly TRBD2 for D (7 bases). The CDR3 sequence is 13 residues long. V lost 3 bases and J 7 bases, leaving 13 bases between the germline ends. The CDR3: CASSFGGRREQYF. DNA for the CDR3: TGTGCCAGCAGTTTCGGGGGGCGGCGAGAGCAGTACTTC.

This clone was seen just once. The rearrangement joins TRBV21-1 to TRBJ2-3; whether TRBD2, the table's D call, matches the DNA was not checked. TRBV21-1 is assigned pseudogene status. The CDR3 contains 17 residues. In nucleotides, the CDR3 is TGTGCCAGCAGCAATTCGGAGGCCCCGACCCACGCAGATACGCAGTATTTT. Its protein is CASSNSEAPTHADTQYF.

V gene TRBV2 combines with J gene TRBJ2-5; tentatively, D is TRBD1 (6 bases). V lost 6 bases, J lost 5 bases, and 19 bases lay in between. Germline assignment: CDR1 SNHLY and CDR2 FYNNEI. The CDR3 spans 15 residues. The chain's CDR3 is CASSNPRGLGETQYF. The CDR3 DNA is TGTGCCAGCAGCAACCCTAGGGGGTTAGGGGAGACCCAGTACTTC.

The rearrangement joins TRBV28 to TRBJ2-1; D not certain. Germline CDR1 MDHEN, CDR2 SYDVKM. This CDR3 spans 15 amino acids. V dropped 1 base and J dropped 2 bases, with 9 bases sitting between them. For the CDR3, the DNA is TGTGCCAGCAGTTTATTGGGCTTGACCTACAATGAGCAGTTCTTC. This encodes CASSLLGLTYNEQFF.

This chain links TRBV3-1 (or the pseudogene TRBV3-2) with TRBJ2-3, with 10 nucleotides matching TRBD2. CDR1 and CDR2 from the germline V gene are LGHDT and YNNKEL (reference sequence). This CDR3 spans 17 amino acids. The V gene end was trimmed by 3 bases and the J gene end by 1 base; junction bases not matched to a gene: 7. CDR3 in amino acids: CASSHGTSGTRTDTQYF. The CDR3 bases are TGTGCCAGCAGCCATGGAACTAGCGGGACCCGCACAGATACGCAGTATTTT.